This T cell receptor (beta chain) was recorded in a study of cytomegalovirus exposure and HLA in healthy donors. General study results and limits: Reportedly, a later analysis found an Asian-associated ancestry cluster had fewer N-insertions than the approximately 640-donor mean.

J lost 5 bases, V lost 4 bases, and 7 bases had no gene match. The CDR3 totals 15 residues. Germline lookup yields CDR1 SGHTS and CDR2 YDEGEE. The primer mix had 60 Vbeta and 13 Jbeta primers. Measured with immunoSEQ multiplex PCR; TCRdb has only the in-frame clones, and not every one. The sample includes some 220,000 clones, 70% to 80% of them seen just once. Remarks on this clone: The target antigen is unknown. Additional DNA sequences in this sample encode the identical CDR3.

J is TRBJ2-5 and V is TRBV5-8; TRBD2 matches 11 bases. The TCR originated in a woman aged 55-69 years in good health and CMV-seropositive. The sequenced sample consisted of PBMCs. The CDR3 loop is CASSDSGGAGETQYF. CDR3 in DNA: TGTGCCAGCAGCGATAGCGGGGGGGCCGGTGAGACCCAGTACTTC.